Listed below are T cell receptor beta chains from one sample, sequenced in a study of T cell clones after liver transplantation. Measured with immunoSEQ multiplex PCR; TCRdb has only the in-frame clones, and not every one. The sample records about 120,000 clones, approximately 90% being singletons. The sample here was CD4+ T cells from blood, taken 12 months after liver transplant. Receptors were obtained from a human patient who received a liver transplant. Some T cells may be supplied by the graft donor. CDR3s include the opening cysteine and the closing phenylalanine or tryptophan. Fields, in order: CDR3 protein, CDR3 DNA, V gene, clone size, D gene, J gene. D genes are given only for firm matches. Clone size, where shown, is once, few, many, or a class for clones that have expanded.

CASNPRGGETQYF	TGTGCCAGTAATCCCAGGGGAGGAGAGACCCAGTACTTC	TRBV19	once	NA	TRBJ2-5
CAWSRDRTEKLFF	TGTGCCTGGTCTCGGGACAGAACTGAAAAACTGTTTTTT	TRBV30	NA	TRBD1	TRBJ1-4
CASRRGVEQYF	TGTGCCAGCAGGAGGGGTGTCGAGCAGTACTTC	TRBV28	NA	NA	TRBJ2-7
CASSPREEKLFF	TGTGCCAGTAGTCCAAGAGAAGAAAAACTGTTTTTT	TRBV19	NA	NA	TRBJ1-4
CAGVSGRSYNEQFF	TGTGCCGGGGTATCGGGGCGGTCCTACAATGAGCAGTTCTTC	TRBV19	NA	NA	TRBJ2-1
CASSAFTNYGYTF	TGTGCCAGCTCGGCCTTTACTAACTATGGCTACACCTTC	TRBV6-5	NA	NA	TRBJ1-2
CASSYGSGRPIENF	TGTGCCAGCAGTTACGGTAGCGGGAGGCCCATCGAGAACTTC	TRBV6-6	NA	TRBD2	TRBJ2-7
CASSFNYEQYF	TGTGCCAGCAGCTTCAATTACGAGCAGTACTTC	TRBV5-6	NA	NA	TRBJ2-7
CASSLKDEQFF	TGCGCCAGCAGCTTGAAGGATGAGCAGTTCTTC	TRBV5-1	NA	NA	TRBJ2-1
CASSLQVGNYGYTF	TGTGCCAGCAGTCTTCAGGTGGGAAACTATGGCTACACCTTC	TRBV2	NA	NA	TRBJ1-2
CASNGRDTTNEKLFF	TGTGCCAGCAACGGCCGGGACACAACTAATGAAAAACTGTTTTTT	TRBV6-1	NA	NA	TRBJ1-4
CASSLGIGGGNIQYF	TGTGCCAGCAGTTTAGGGATCGGGGGAGGGAACATTCAGTACTTC	TRBV6-5	NA	TRBD2	TRBJ2-4
CASSESGLTQYF	TGCGCCAGCAGTGAGTCCGGCCTTACGCAGTATTTT	TRBV10-1	NA	NA	TRBJ2-3
CASSRDEKLFF	TGTGCCAGCTCCCGGGATGAAAAACTGTTTTTT	TRBV6-6	NA	NA	TRBJ1-4
CSVAKGSDYGYTF	TGCAGCGTCGCTAAGGGATCCGACTATGGCTACACCTTC	TRBV29-1	NA	NA	TRBJ1-2
CASSLGALNGYTF	TGTGCCAGCAGCCTCGGGGCACTGAATGGCTACACCTTC	TRBV6-6	NA	NA	TRBJ1-2
CASSNGARAAYNEQFF	TGTGCCAGCAGCAACGGGGCCCGAGCTGCCTACAATGAGCAGTTCTTC	TRBV11-2	few	NA	TRBJ2-1
CASSLGTGYQPQHF	TGTGCCAGCAGCTTAGGGACAGGGTATCAGCCCCAGCATTTT	TRBV7-9	NA	TRBD1	TRBJ1-5
CASSILGSRIYGYTF	TGTGCCAGTAGTATACTGGGGTCCAGGATATATGGCTACACCTTC	TRBV19	NA	NA	TRBJ1-2